This is a list of T cell receptor beta chains from one sample in a study of T cells after yellow fever vaccination. TCRdb fed the 5' RACE reads into MiXCR, producing one record per CDR3 protein. The data contain around 160,000 distinct CDR3 sequences, approximately 6.7% of them seen just once; the ten biggest clones take up 2.5% to 3%. Specimen: CD4+ T cells sorted from PBMCs, collected around 5 days after the first yellow fever vaccination. These receptors all stem from a young man who received the YFV17D yellow fever vaccine. Each CDR3 is given with its conserved first and last residue. D genes are given only for firm matches. Only part of the rows carry a size: once, few, many, or a class if the clone is expanded.

clone_size d_call j_call v_call cdr3_nt cdr3_aa
few . TRBJ1-1 TRBV18 TGTGCCAGCTCCCGGGACAAGCAGATTGAAGCTTTCTTT CASSRDKQIEAFF
medium-sized TRBD1 TRBJ2-3 TRBV7-2 TGTGCCAGCAGCCCGGACAGGAACACAGATACGCAGTATTTT CASSPDRNTDTQYF
. TRBD1 TRBJ2-3 TRBV11-3 TGTGCCAGCAGCAGGGGACAGGGGGCAGATACGCAGTATTTT CASSRGQGADTQYF
few TRBD1 TRBJ1-6 TRBV18 TGTGCCAGCTCACCTACACAGGGGTCCTATAATTCACCCCTCCACTTT CASSPTQGSYNSPLHF
many . TRBJ1-1 TRBV29-1 TGCAGCGTAGGAACAGGTTGGGGCATGAACACTGAAGCTTTCTTT CSVGTGWGMNTEAFF
many . TRBJ2-1 TRBV11-2 TGTGCCAGCAGCTTAGATCGATTGCAGTACAATGAGCAGTTCTTC CASSLDRLQYNEQFF
. . TRBJ2-3 TRBV20-1 TGCAGTGCTCCCGGGGGCGGGGGCCACACGGATACGCAGTATTTT CSAPGGGGHTDTQYF
few TRBD1 TRBJ1-5 TRBV2 TGTGCCAGCACCGCGACAGGGGGCCAGCAGCCCCAGCATTTT CASTATGGQQPQHF
many . TRBJ1-4 TRBV24-1 TGTGCCACCAGTGACCCGACAGTCAGAAAACTGTTTTTT CATSDPTVRKLFF
many . TRBJ2-6 TRBV4-2 TGTGCCAGCAGCCTTAACCCAAGAGGGTCTGGGGCCAACGTCCTGACTTTC CASSLNPRGSGANVLTF
many TRBD2 TRBJ2-7 TRBV7-2 TGTGCCAGCAGCTTAGTTGGGACTAGCACCTACGAGCAGTACTTC CASSLVGTSTYEQYF
many . TRBJ1-1 TRBV6-2/TRBV6-3 TGTGCCAGCAGTTACGTTAGCGGTAACACCGTGAACACTGAAGCTTTCTTT CASSYVSGNTVNTEAFF
many . TRBJ2-5 TRBV5-1 TGCGCCAGCAGCTTTGGGCAAGCGCTGGGGCTCCAAGAGACCCAGTACTTC CASSFGQALGLQETQYF
many . TRBJ2-1 TRBV10-3 TGTGCCATCTCAGGGGACCACAATGAGCAGTTCTTC CAISGDHNEQFF
many TRBD2 TRBJ2-5 TRBV6-2/TRBV6-3 TGTGCCAGCAGCCAAGCGGGGGGACAAGAGACCCAGTACTTC CASSQAGGQETQYF
. . TRBJ1-3 TRBV7-2 TGTGCCAGCAGCTTATGGCAGGTGACTGGAAACACCATATATTTT CASSLWQVTGNTIYF
many TRBD1 TRBJ1-1 TRBV29-1 TGCAGCGTTTCGGGACAGATGAACACTGAAGCTTTCTTT CSVSGQMNTEAFF
many . TRBJ2-4 TRBV15 TGTGCCACCAGCAGAGAAAGGGGACCCGGGGACATTCAGTACTTC CATSRERGPGDIQYF
many . TRBJ1-1 TRBV6-2/TRBV6-3 TGTGCCAGCAGTTACAAAAATGAAGCTTTCTTT CASSYKNEAFF
many . TRBJ1-2 TRBV6-8 TGTGCCAGCAGTTACTGGAGCCCCCTCTATGGCTACACCTTC CASSYWSPLYGYTF
few . TRBJ2-6 TRBV5-5 TGTGCCAGCAGCCCCCCCAGCTCTGGGGCCAACGTCCTGACTTTC CASSPPSSGANVLTF
many . TRBJ1-6 TRBV12-3/TRBV12-4 TGTGCCAGCAGCTACAGGGAAGGATCACCCCTCCACTTT CASSYREGSPLHF
few . TRBJ1-1 TRBV5-1 TGCGCCAGCAGCTTGGAGTCGGGGGGCGCTTTCTTT CASSLESGGAFF
. . TRBJ1-1 TRBV7-9 TGTGCCAGCAGTTCGCACCCGACAGAGAACACTGAAGCTTTCTTT CASSSHPTENTEAFF
many TRBD2 TRBJ2-3 TRBV5-1 TGCGCCAGCAGCCTCCCCAGCGGGGGGGTAGATACGCAGTATTTT CASSLPSGGVDTQYF
many TRBD1 TRBJ1-4 TRBV5-1 TGCGCCAGCAGCTTGGCCTCGACCGGGACAGGATGGTCAAAACTGTTTTTT CASSLASTGTGWSKLFF
few TRBD2 TRBJ2-5 TRBV7-6 TGTGCCAGCAGCCGAAGGGATGGTAGCGGGGGGCGGGAGACCCAGTACTTC CASSRRDGSGGRETQYF
many TRBD1 TRBJ2-1 TRBV5-4 TGTGCCAGCAGACCTGACAGGGGCAACTACAATGAGCAGTTCTTC CASRPDRGNYNEQFF
. . TRBJ2-1 TRBV7-2 TGTGCCAGCAGCCCCGCGGTAGAGGGCAATGAGCAGTTCTTC CASSPAVEGNEQFF
many . TRBJ1-5 TRBV15 TGTGCCACCGCTCAGGGAGGAGGTCAGCCCCAGCATTTT CATAQGGGQPQHF
many TRBD2 TRBJ2-1 TRBV5-6 TGTGCCAGCAGCTCCCGTCACCCAGCGGGGGGTGGGTACGTACGCGGTGAGCAGTTCTTC CASSSRHPAGGGYVRGEQFF
many . TRBJ1-1 TRBV9 TGTGCCAGCAGCGTAGCTACGAACACTGAAGCTTTCTTT CASSVATNTEAFF
many . TRBJ2-7 TRBV6-1 TGTGCCAGCAGTGAAATGCACCCCTACGAGCAGTACTTC CASSEMHPYEQYF
many TRBD1 TRBJ1-1 TRBV5-6 TGTGCCAGCAGCTTGGGACAGGGCCGGGAGGCTGAAGCTTTCTTT CASSLGQGREAEAFF
many . TRBJ2-1 TRBV5-1 TGCGCCAGCAGCACGGGAACATACAATGAGCAGTTCTTC CASSTGTYNEQFF
many . TRBJ2-5 TRBV5-4 TGTGCCAGCAGCTTGAACGGGGGGCTCCAAGAGACCCAGTACTTC CASSLNGGLQETQYF
many . TRBJ2-5 TRBV7-8 TGTGCCAGCAGCTTAATGGGAGGAGAGACCCAGTACTTC CASSLMGGETQYF
many . TRBJ2-5 TRBV18 TGTGCCAGCTCACCTACCCCAAGACAGGCAAAGACCCAGTACTTC CASSPTPRQAKTQYF
many . TRBJ2-1 TRBV28 TGTGCCAGCTGGGGCTACAATGAGCAGTTCTTC CASWGYNEQFF
. TRBD1 TRBJ1-2 TRBV11-1 TGTGCCAGCAGCTTAGGGAACCCAGCGGGACAGGGTCGCTATGGCTACACCTTC CASSLGNPAGQGRYGYTF
many TRBD2 TRBJ2-5 TRBV12-3/TRBV12-4 TGTGCCAGCAGTTTAGCCGGGACTAGCGGGGGGTTAGAGACCCAGTACTTC CASSLAGTSGGLETQYF
many . TRBJ2-5 TRBV20-1 TGCAGTGCTAGTGGGAACACCCAAGAGACCCAGTACTTC CSASGNTQETQYF
few . TRBJ2-5 TRBV30 TGTGCCTGGAGTGCCCAAGAGACCCAGTACTTC CAWSAQETQYF
. . TRBJ1-5 TRBV7-2 TGTGCCAGCAGTCCAGGGAGGCCTGGCAATCAGCCCCAGCATTTT CASSPGRPGNQPQHF
few TRBD1 TRBJ1-1 TRBV4-2 TGTGCCAGCAGCCCTAGGACAGGCGGAGCTTTCTTT CASSPRTGGAFF